These 20 T cell receptor beta chains were all obtained from the same sample, sequenced in a study of blood T cell repertoires in COVID-19. Profiling relied on immunoSEQ multiplex PCR, and the TCRdb table lists in-frame clones only, not all of them. The repertoire consists of under 200,000 clones, with about 90% occurring once and the leading ten covering 20% to 25%. Material: peripheral blood. All receptors come from a man in his 60s with active or convalescent COVID-19.

The table lists this clone with a count of one. The chain links TRBV6-6 to TRBJ1-2; D perhaps matches TRBD1 (5 bases). V was clipped by 6 bases and J by 8 bases, with 13 bases between them. The CDR3 has 12 amino acids. Germline assignment: CDR1 MNHNY and CDR2 SVGAGI (reference sequence). This chain's CDR3 is CASSTGSQGYTF. The CDR3 coding sequence is TGTGCCAGCAGCACAGGATCTCAGGGCTACACCTTC.

The chain links TRBV6-1 to TRBJ2-7; 7 bases map to TRBD2. Per germline, CDR1 MNHNS and CDR2 SASEGT. CDR3 length: 15 amino acids. Trimming took 5 bases from V and 0 from J; bases not matched to a gene: 7. The CDR3 loop is CASSQSGALSYEQYF. The CDR3 region has the DNA TGTGCCAGCAGTCAGAGCGGGGCACTCTCCTACGAGCAGTACTTC.

The gene calls are TRBV5-1 and TRBJ2-1, with a possible D match to TRBD2 (5 bases). The germline V gene has CDR1 SGHRS and CDR2 YFSETQ. Trimming stripped 4 bases from V and 0 bases from J, with 14 bases between. The CDR3 spans 16 residues. The CDR3 sequence: CASSAAGGFSYNEQFF. The CDR3 region has the DNA TGCGCCAGCAGCGCCGCGGGCGGGTTCTCCTACAATGAGCAGTTCTTC.

The chain is built from TRBV7-2 and TRBJ1-2, with 9 bases aligning to TRBD1. With 4 bases clipped from V and 4 bases from J, the junction kept 4 bases outside the gene matches. The CDR3 runs to 14 residues. Germline V CDR1 and CDR2: SGHTA, FQGNSA. The CDR3 reads CASSSRDRAYGYTF. CDR3 nucleotides: TGTGCCAGCAGCTCCCGGGACAGGGCCTATGGCTACACCTTC.

This chain connects TRBV10-2 to TRBJ2-5; maybe TRBD2 (6 bases). The V gene lost 6 bases and the J gene lost 0 bases, with 14 bases spanning the gap. Germline V gene data show CDR1 as WSHSY and CDR2 as SAAADI. This CDR3 has 15 amino acids. For the CDR3, the DNA is TGCGCCAGCAGGGCCCACCGGGGGTACCAAGAGACCCAGTACTTC. Residues: CASRAHRGYQETQYF.

V usage is TRBV24-1 and J usage is TRBJ2-2; D possibly corresponds to TRBD2 (6 bases). The CDR3 covers 17 residues. In germline, CDR1 is KGHDR, CDR2 SFDVKD. V lost 4 bases and J lost 8, with 22 bases in between. This CDR3 is CATSEGDSTGKRGELFF. The CDR3 DNA follows: TGTGCCACCAGTGAAGGGGACTCCACGGGAAAACGAGGGGAGCTGTTTTTT.

The chain couples TRBV5-1 to TRBJ2-5; 9 positions agree with TRBD1. There are 15 residues in the CDR3. Unmatched junction bases numbered 4, after V lost 3 bases and J lost 1 base. Germline V lookup: CDR1 SGHRS, CDR2 YFSETQ. CDR3 sequence reads: CASSSQGAAQETQYF. The CDR3 DNA follows: TGCGCCAGCAGCTCACAGGGGGCTGCCCAAGAGACCCAGTACTTC.

V gene TRBV7-2 combines with J gene TRBJ1-1; TRBD1 is a possible D gene (6 bases). V was pared by 4 bases and J by 7 bases, with 16 bases between. Germline values: CDR1 SGHTA, CDR2 FQGNSA. CDR3 length: 14 amino acids. CDR3 amino acids: CASSSTGTRYEAFF. The DNA for the CDR3 is TGTGCCAGCAGCTCTACCGGGACACGGTATGAAGCTTTCTTT.

The chain joins TRBV11-2 to TRBJ2-5; 8 positions match TRBD1. Germline loops: CDR1 SGHAT, CDR2 FQNNGV. This CDR3 comprises 15 residues. J lost 4 bases, V lost 2 bases, and 6 bases had no gene match. The CDR3 bases are TGTGCCAGCAGCTTATGGCCAGGGGGCGGAGAGACCCAGTACTTC. Protein: CASSLWPGGGETQYF. The variable domain in full, with the rest retrieved from reference TRBV11-2 and TRBJ2-5, is EAGVAQSPRYKIIEKRQSVAFWCNPISGHATLYWYQQILGQGPKLLIQFQNNGVVDDSQLPKDRFSAERLKGVDSTLKIQPAKLEDSAVYLCASSLWPGGGETQYFGPGTRLLVL.

The rearrangement uses TRBV11-2 and TRBJ1-4; D is unclear. Trimming took 5 bases from V and 4 from J, leaving 2 bases between them. Germline lookup yields CDR1 SGHAT and CDR2 FQNNGV. The CDR3 spans 11 residues. The CDR3 coding sequence is TGTGCCAGCAGCCGTAATGAAAAACTGTTTTTT. This translates into CASSRNEKLFF.

The CDR3 region is CASSLGEGKGEKLFF. CDR3 in DNA: TGTGCCAGCAGCTTAGGCGAGGGAAAGGGTGAAAAACTGTTTTTT. The chain joins TRBV7-9 to TRBJ1-4; unclear D gene. Germline V CDR1 and CDR2: SEHNR, FQNEAQ (reference sequence). Trimming shortened V by 1 base and J by 7 bases, and 13 bases separated the two germline ends. CDR3 length: 15 amino acids.

The genes are TRBV9 and TRBJ1-1; a weak D match, TRBD1 (6 bases). The V end lost 1 base, the J end lost 7 bases, and 14 bases lay between the germline ends. The V gene's germline CDR1 is SGDLS and CDR2 YYNGEE. The CDR3 covers 14 residues. CDR3 residues: CASSVQDRPYEAFF. The CDR3 DNA reads as TGTGCCAGCAGCGTACAAGACAGGCCCTATGAAGCTTTCTTT.

V usage is TRBV4-2 and J usage is TRBJ1-2; D not certain. V lost 0 bases to trimming and J lost 4 bases, with 12 bases between them. The germline V gene encodes CDR1 LGHNA and CDR2 YNFKEQ. The CDR3 extends over 15 amino acids. CDR3 in amino acids: CASSQDYPSPYGYTF. The CDR3 region has the DNA TGTGCCAGCAGCCAAGACTACCCTAGCCCCTATGGCTACACCTTC.

The chain carries TRBV6-5 and TRBJ1-2, with TRBD1 as a possible D gene (6 bases). Trimming removed 5 bases from V and 6 bases from J, with 13 bases in between. The CDR3 runs 13 residues. Germline V gene sequence: CDR1 MNHEY, CDR2 SVGAGI. The CDR3 region is CASSQTNRDGYTF. CDR3 nucleotides: TGTGCCAGCAGTCAGACTAACAGGGATGGCTACACCTTC.

This clone was counted only a few times. The V gene is TRBV6-1, the J gene TRBJ1-5; 7 nucleotides match TRBD1. Looked up from germline, CDR1 is MNHNS and CDR2 is SASEGT. Germline trimming cut 2 bases from V and 1 base from J; bases unmatched to any gene: 2. The CDR3 sequence is 15 residues long. For the CDR3, the DNA is TGTGCCAGCAGTGAACAGGGGGAAAGCAATCAGCCCCAGCATTTT. Its protein is CASSEQGESNQPQHF.

This chain uses TRBV3-1 (or the pseudogene TRBV3-2) with TRBJ1-5, with 9 nucleotides matching TRBD1. V gave up 2 bases and J gave up 7 bases; unmatched junction bases: 3. The CDR3 has 14 amino acids. CDR1 and CDR2 from the germline V gene are LGHDT and YNNKEL (reference sequence). CDR3 coding DNA: TGTGCCAGCAGCCAAAGGACAGGGGAACAGCCCCAGCATTTT. This translates into CASSQRTGEQPQHF.

The chain recombines TRBV4-2 with TRBJ1-5; 7 nucleotides line up with TRBD1. CDR1 and CDR2 (germline): LGHNA, YNFKEQ. After removal of 3 bases from V and 0 bases from J, the junction contained 8 bases not matched to a gene. This CDR3 spans 17 amino acids. CDR3 amino acids: CASSHGTARDSNQPQHF. The DNA for the CDR3 is TGTGCCAGCAGCCACGGGACAGCCAGGGATAGCAATCAGCCCCAGCATTTT.

This clone was seen only once. The sample contains more than one DNA sequence encoding this CDR3. This chain's CDR3 is CASSLQRYEQYF. The CDR3 nucleotides are TGTGCCAGCAGTTTACAGCGCTACGAGCAGTACTTC. The chain is built from TRBV11-2 and TRBJ2-7; unclear D gene. Germline V lookup: CDR1 SGHAT, CDR2 FQNNGV. There are 12 residues in the CDR3. Trimming left V 6 bases short and J 3 bases short, with 9 bases between.

The CDR3 DNA follows: TGCGCCAGCAGCTTCCCAGAGACAGGGAACTATGGCTACACCTTC. Translated: CASSFPETGNYGYTF. The genes are TRBV5-1 and TRBJ1-2; 7 nucleotides match TRBD1. Germline V lookup: CDR1 SGHRS, CDR2 YFSETQ. The CDR3 loop spans 15 amino acids. The J segment lost 2 bases and the V segment lost 2 bases, leaving 6 bases of the junction unmatched.

The rearrangement links TRBV6-5 to TRBJ2-5; the D gene is possibly TRBD1 (5 bases). This CDR3 region has 12 residues. Trimming cost V 5 bases and J 5 bases, with 9 bases left between them. Germline V lookup: CDR1 MNHEY, CDR2 SVGAGI. Here the CDR3 reads CASSLDTETQYF. The CDR3 DNA is TGTGCCAGCAGTCTGGACACTGAGACCCAGTACTTC.